Listed below are T cell receptor beta chains from one sample, sequenced in a study of control samples from healthy donors and cancer patients. The repertoire was sequenced with immunoSEQ multiplex PCR; TCRdb's copy has only in-frame clones and lacks some. The sample lists 150,000 to 200,000 clones, roughly nine tenths occurring once. The sample comprised blood. The receptors stem from a young woman in good health. CDR3s leave out the opening cysteine and the closing phenylalanine or tryptophan.

V: TRBV7-9; CDR3: ASSLRSEAF
V: TRBV27; CDR3: ASRPGTGEAF
V: TRBV10-3; CDR3: AISGGTSGSAWETQY
V: TRBV5-4; CDR3: ASSFASSYNEQF
V: TRBV12-5; CDR3: ASGGQPNQPQH
V: TRBV27; CDR3: ASSLLPIGTDTQY
V: TRBV15; CDR3: ATSRGGQLREQY
V: TRBV2; CDR3: ASKRDSNQPQH
V: TRBV5-1; CDR3: ASSFVLAGEETQY
V: TRBV2; CDR3: ASSETTANGYT
V: TRBV7-2; CDR3: ASSLMVNTEAF
V: TRBV27; CDR3: ASSRPGVSNTGELF
V: TRBV25-1; CDR3: ASRDRINTEAF
V: TRBV10-3; CDR3: AIRGGQGLDTQY
V: TRBV5-6; CDR3: ASSWDSNTGELF
V: TRBV28; CDR3: ASRLGQGNNQPQH
V: TRBV24-1; CDR3: ATSDFAAGAAYNEQF
V: TRBV30; CDR3: AWSGQGSPLH
V: TRBV28; CDR3: ASSPQGGSTQY
V: TRBV5-1; CDR3: ASRLPGGASYNEQF
V: TRBV4-2; CDR3: ASSQVGRINEKLF
V: TRBV9; CDR3: ASSEGGGYT
V: TRBV28; CDR3: ASSSNRRQAF
V: TRBV13; CDR3: ASSLNRDGEKLF
V: TRBV24-1; CDR3: ATSDPEQGRGYT
V: TRBV28; CDR3: ASSSTPGGSVLF
V: TRBV19; CDR3: ASTRGDATNEKLF
V: TRBV3-1/TRBV3-2; CDR3: ASSYLPGGPSGELF
V: TRBV30; CDR3: AWSVGTSGTLPYNEQF
V: TRBV30; CDR3: AWSTQGSSYNSPLH
V: TRBV3-1/TRBV3-2; CDR3: ASSHDHSGANVLT
V: TRBV3-1/TRBV3-2; CDR3: ASSQLGLAGVREQY
V: TRBV13; CDR3: ASSPPYPIY
V: TRBV7-9; CDR3: ASGHNQPQH
V: TRBV28; CDR3: ATDDSSYEQY
V: TRBV7-9; CDR3: ASSLGRAGGLGNQPQH
V: TRBV5-1; CDR3: ASRPPLTGTDTQY
V: TRBV19; CDR3: ASSTGQGPYGYT
V: TRBV5-1; CDR3: ASSLGTGATGELF
V: TRBV28; CDR3: ASSLTGGLNYGYT
V: TRBV7-9; CDR3: ASSLAHKTYEQY
V: TRBV18; CDR3: ASSQGGTQPQH
V: TRBV30; CDR3: AWSPGTVNTEAF
V: TRBV3-1/TRBV3-2; CDR3: ASSQRDFNSPLH
V: TRBV12-3/TRBV12-4; CDR3: ASSWGGETEAF
V: TRBV28; CDR3: ASSSQWYSNQPQH
V: TRBV27; CDR3: ASSFTPGGELF